The 30 T cell receptor beta chains given below trace back to one sample, sequenced in a study of resident and recirculating memory T cells in vitiligo. The table came from immunoSEQ multiplex PCR; TCRdb's copy has only in-frame clones and leaves some out. The data hold tens of thousands of clones, with about 90% observed a single time. Material: blood. The receptors were gathered from a male donor with vitiligo.

This sequence joins TRBV9 and TRBJ1-1; D is unclear. The V gene's germline CDR1 is SGDLS and CDR2 YYNGEE. Trimming shortened V by 1 base and J by 6 bases, and 7 bases separated the two germline ends. The CDR3 contains 12 residues. CDR3 residues: CASSVPVAEAFF. The DNA of the CDR3 is TGTGCCAGCAGCGTACCGGTGGCTGAAGCTTTCTTT.

The V call is TRBV7-3, the J call TRBJ1-1, with TRBD1 identical over 7 bases. J lost 4 bases, V lost 8 bases, and 4 bases had no gene match. This CDR3 is 12 amino acids long. Germline assignment: CDR1 SGHTA and CDR2 FQGTGA. The CDR3 reads CASGPGGTEAFF. Here the CDR3 DNA reads TGTGCCAGCGGGCCAGGGGGCACTGAAGCTTTCTTT.

This chain uses TRBV19 with TRBJ2-3; TRBD2 might be the D (6 bases). The germline V and J ends were trimmed by 5 bases and 3 bases, with 12 bases remaining between them. Looked up from germline, CDR1 is LNHDA and CDR2 is SQIVND (reference sequence). CDR3 length equals 14 residues. CDR3 amino acids: CASSERASTDTQYF. The CDR3 region has the DNA TGTGCCAGTAGTGAGCGGGCGAGTACAGATACGCAGTATTTT.

As for this clone: This sample includes further DNA sequences coding for the same CDR3. This chain joins TRBV27 and TRBJ1-5, with D tentatively TRBD1 (5 bases). Trimming took 6 bases from V and 0 from J, leaving 9 bases between them. Germline CDR1 MNHEY, CDR2 SMNVEV (reference sequence). CDR3 size: 14 residues. The CDR3 protein is CASSLGGSNQPQHF. In DNA form, the CDR3 reads TGTGCCAGCAGCCTGGGGGGTAGCAATCAGCCCCAGCATTTT.

The chain joins TRBV27 to TRBJ2-1, with D possibly being TRBD1 (5 bases). CDR1 is MNHEY, CDR2 SMNVEV, per germline (reference sequence). Trimming took off 8 bases at V and 1 base at J, with 12 bases between the two ends. The length of the CDR3 is 14 residues. CDR3 DNA: TGTGCCAGCCCCGAAGGGGTATCCTACAATGAGCAGTTCTTC. Its protein product is CASPEGVSYNEQFF.

The rearrangement joins TRBV28 to TRBJ2-7; the match to TRBD2 covers 11 bases. The germline CDR1 and CDR2 sequences are MDHEN and SYDVKM. The CDR3 length is 22 residues. Unmatched junction bases numbered 23, after V lost 2 bases and J lost 2 bases. The CDR3 DNA sequence: TGTGCCAGCAGTTTAGGCCGCCGACTGACAGGGGGATTTAGCGGGAGGGCCTACGAGCAGTACTTC. Translating it yields CASSLGRRLTGGFSGRAYEQYF.

The V call is TRBV4-1, the J call TRBJ2-3, with a possible D match to TRBD2 (6 bases). Germline V CDR1 and CDR2: MGHRA, YSYEKL. With 0 bases removed from V and 0 bases from J, the gap between germline ends came to 16 bases. The CDR3 has 18 amino acids. CDR3 sequence: CASSQDPGRGPSTDTQYF. CDR3 DNA: TGCGCCAGCAGCCAAGATCCCGGGAGAGGTCCTAGCACAGATACGCAGTATTTT.

The CDR3 DNA reads TGTGCCAGCAGGAGACAGGGGGCGCTCGAGCAGTACTTC. This codes for CASRRQGALEQYF. The chain joins TRBV28 to TRBJ2-7, with 10 nucleotides matching TRBD1. Germline CDR1 and CDR2: MDHEN and SYDVKM. The CDR3 contains 13 residues. Trimming at V came to 6 bases and at J to 6 bases, leaving 5 bases not matched to a gene.

This clone turned up a few times. This sequence joins TRBV19 and TRBJ1-1; 8 nucleotides line up with TRBD1. Germline V gives CDR1 LNHDA, CDR2 SQIVND (reference sequence). CDR3 length: 13 residues. The V gene end was trimmed by 9 bases and the J gene end by 4 bases; junction bases not matched to a gene: 7. The CDR3 is CASSGQGGTEAFF. For the CDR3, the DNA is TGTGCCAGCTCCGGACAGGGAGGCACTGAAGCTTTCTTT.

V and J are TRBV27 and TRBJ2-4, with a tentative D call TRBD2 (5 bases). This CDR3 is 15 amino acids long. Germline V gene data show CDR1 as MNHEY and CDR2 as SMNVEV (reference sequence). Between the trimmed V and J ends, which lost 4 bases and 5 bases, there was a span of 15 bases. The DNA for the CDR3 is TGTGCCAGCAGTTCCCCAGACGACTATCAAAACATTCAGTACTTC. Translation: CASSSPDDYQNIQYF.

The chain couples TRBV6-5 to TRBJ1-2; 9 bases align to TRBD1. This CDR3 is built from 14 residues. Looked up from germline, CDR1 is MNHEY and CDR2 is SVGAGI. The V and J ends lost 4 bases and 6 bases, in that order; junction bases with no gene match: 6. The CDR3 loop reads CASSFAGTGNGYTF. CDR3 sequence (DNA): TGTGCCAGCAGTTTTGCCGGGACAGGGAATGGCTACACCTTC.

V usage is TRBV6-1 and J usage is TRBJ1-2, with D maybe TRBD1 (5 bases). Germline CDR1 and CDR2: MNHNS and SASEGT. V was pared by 1 base and J by 0 bases, with 15 bases between. The CDR3 totals 17 residues. For the CDR3, the DNA is TGTGCCAGCAGTGAAGTGGGGGGGTGGATAGCTAACTATGGCTACACCTTC. It codes for CASSEVGGWIANYGYTF.

V and J are TRBV6-1 and TRBJ1-1; D remains ambiguous. Germline V gives CDR1 MNHNS, CDR2 SASEGT. CDR3 length: 13 amino acids. V lost 8 bases and J 5 bases, leaving 15 bases between the germline ends. Here the CDR3 DNA reads TGTGCCAGCCTTATGCCCGTGGCAACTGAAGCTTTCTTT. The encoded protein is CASLMPVATEAFF.

This chain uses TRBV10-3 with TRBJ1-4; 11 nucleotides line up with TRBD1. After removal of 6 bases from V and 0 bases from J, the junction contained 6 bases not matched to a gene. Per germline, CDR1 ENHRY and CDR2 SYGVKD. The CDR3 length is 17 residues. CDR3 amino acids: CAIREGQGGSTNEKLFF. As DNA, the CDR3 is TGTGCCATCAGGGAGGGACAGGGGGGCTCAACTAATGAAAAACTGTTTTTT.

This chain uses TRBV11-2 with TRBJ1-4; D ambiguous. Trimming shortened V by 4 bases and J by 0 bases, and 6 bases separated the two germline ends. In germline, CDR1 is SGHAT, CDR2 FQNNGV. The CDR3 spans 14 residues. The CDR3 is CASSSRSTNEKLFF. The CDR3 DNA sequence: TGTGCCAGCAGCTCGAGATCAACTAATGAAAAACTGTTTTTT.

This clone was detected only once. This chain joins TRBV13 and TRBJ1-1; 7 bases fit TRBD1. In germline, CDR1 is PRHDT, CDR2 FYEKMQ (reference sequence). This CDR3 spans 14 amino acids. J gave up 2 bases and V 4 bases, and 4 bases lay outside the gene matches. This CDR3 is CASSSGQRNTEAFF. The CDR3 bases are TGTGCCAGCAGCTCGGGACAGCGAAACACTGAAGCTTTCTTT.

The chain is built from TRBV27 and TRBJ2-1, with TRBD2 identical over 10 bases. Per germline, CDR1 MNHEY and CDR2 SMNVEV (reference sequence). CDR3 length: 18 residues. V lost 0 bases to trimming and J lost 6 bases; unmatched junction nucleotides: 11. CDR3 loop: CASSLSSFLAGVANEQFF. The CDR3 DNA reads as TGTGCCAGCAGTTTATCTAGCTTCCTAGCGGGAGTAGCCAATGAGCAGTTCTTC.

The chain employs TRBV19 and TRBJ2-3, with 12 bases aligning to TRBD2. Trimming at V came to 10 bases and at J to 4 bases, leaving 6 bases not matched to a gene. From germline, CDR1 is LNHDA and CDR2 SQIVND (reference sequence). CDR3 length equals 14 residues. The CDR3 nucleotides read TGTGCCACCCGCGCTAGCGGGAGGGCAGATACGCAGTATTTT. It yields the protein CATRASGRADTQYF.

The V call is TRBV28, the J call TRBJ1-1, with D perhaps TRBD1 (5 bases). The CDR3 is 14 amino acids. Trimming took 2 bases from V and 7 from J, leaving 14 bases between them. Germline V CDR1 and CDR2: MDHEN, SYDVKM. CDR3 protein: CASSLLGTLSEAFF. DNA of the CDR3: TGTGCCAGCAGTTTACTCGGGACTCTCAGTGAAGCTTTCTTT.

The chain recombines TRBV7-2 with TRBJ2-5; TRBD1 might be the D (5 bases). Germline V gene data show CDR1 as SGHTA and CDR2 as FQGNSA. This CDR3 has 14 residues. The germline V and J ends were trimmed by 3 bases and 5 bases, with 13 bases remaining between them. Here the CDR3 reads CASSFGQGRETQYF. In DNA, the CDR3 is TGTGCCAGCAGCTTCGGCCAGGGAAGGGAGACCCAGTACTTC. Variable domain in full (rest from reference TRBV7-2 and TRBJ2-5): GAGVSQSPSNKVTEKGKDVELRCDPISGHTALYWYRQSLGQGLEFLIYFQGNSAPDKSGLPSDRFSAERTGGSVSTLTIQRTQQEDSAVYLCASSFGQGRETQYFGPGTRLLVL.

This clone has only one observation. The chain is built from TRBV14 and TRBJ1-3; D not resolved. The CDR3 runs to 14 residues. Germline V gene data show CDR1 as SGHDN and CDR2 as FVKESK. Trimming stripped 7 bases from V and 0 bases from J, with 10 bases between. CDR3 in amino acids: CASTPVLSGNTIYF. The DNA for the CDR3 is TGTGCCAGCACCCCGGTTCTCTCTGGAAACACCATATATTTT.

The chain joins TRBV28 to TRBJ2-5, with a weak D call TRBD1 (5 bases). The CDR3 loop spans 15 amino acids. Germline V lookup: CDR1 MDHEN, CDR2 SYDVKM. Trimming cost V 4 bases and J 3 bases, with 15 bases left between them. CDR3 sequence: CASSSPARVKETQYF. As DNA, the CDR3 is TGTGCCAGCAGTTCCCCCGCCAGGGTAAAAGAGACCCAGTACTTC.

The chain couples TRBV5-1 to TRBJ2-3; maybe TRBD1 (6 bases). In germline, CDR1 is SGHRS, CDR2 YFSETQ. V lost 6 bases and J lost 2, with 40 bases in between. The length of the CDR3 is 23 residues. Here the CDR3 reads CASIPPFGQKREPLPTHTDTQYF. In DNA, the CDR3 is TGCGCCAGCATCCCCCCCTTTGGACAGAAAAGGGAACCCTTGCCAACGCACACAGATACGCAGTATTTT.

The J gene is TRBJ2-3, the V gene TRBV7-9, with D hard to call. This CDR3 has 13 amino acids. Germline-derived CDR1 and CDR2 are SEHNR and FQNEAQ (reference sequence). V was pared by 5 bases and J by 6 bases, with 12 bases between. This chain's CDR3 is CASSPTEIDTQYF. CDR3 sequence (DNA): TGTGCCAGCAGCCCCACCGAGATCGATACGCAGTATTTT.

CDR3 sequence reads: CASSLQLADNEQFF. DNA of the CDR3: TGTGCCAGCAGCTTGCAGCTAGCGGACAATGAGCAGTTCTTC. J is TRBJ2-1 and V is TRBV5-4, with 7 bases lining up with TRBD2. CDR1 and CDR2 (germline): SGHNT, YYREEE (reference sequence). V trimming: 1 base; J trimming: 5 bases; junction bases outside the gene matches: 3. The CDR3 extends over 14 amino acids.

V usage is TRBV29-1 and J usage is TRBJ1-2, with D possibly matching TRBD1 (6 bases). Germline V gene sequence: CDR1 SQVTM, CDR2 ANQGSEA. The CDR3 loop spans 12 amino acids. Trimming shortened V by 4 bases and J by 8 bases, and 14 bases separated the two germline ends. CDR3 amino acids: CSVVRSGEGYTF. CDR3 in DNA: TGCAGCGTTGTAAGGTCAGGGGAAGGCTACACCTTC. The full variable domain, in which reference TRBV29-1 and TRBJ1-2 provide the parts outside the CDR3, is SAVISQKPSRDICQRGTSLTIQCQVDSQVTMMFWYRQQPGQSLTLIATANQGSEATYESGFVIDKFPISRPNLTFSTLTVSNMSPEDSSIYLCSVVRSGEGYTFGSGTRLTVV.

The V and J genes are TRBV6-6 and TRBJ2-1; D is ambiguous. Trimming took off 4 bases at V and 8 bases at J, with 9 bases between the two ends. CDR1 is MNHNY, CDR2 SVGAGI, per germline (reference sequence). There are 12 residues in the CDR3. This CDR3 is CASSSLSHEQFF. The CDR3 DNA is TGTGCCAGCAGTTCCTTGAGCCATGAGCAGTTCTTC.

V usage is TRBV28 and J usage is TRBJ2-7, with 8 bases aligning to TRBD1. This CDR3 comprises 16 residues. Germline V gene sequence: CDR1 MDHEN, CDR2 SYDVKM. With 5 bases clipped from V and 2 bases from J, the junction kept 11 bases outside the gene matches. The CDR3 DNA reads as TGTGCCAGCAGTACCTCCGGGACAGGTATTGCCTACGAGCAGTACTTC. This sequence encodes CASSTSGTGIAYEQYF.

In this sample, this clone turned up once. This rearrangement joins TRBV9 to TRBJ2-1; TRBD1 aligns across 7 bases. Per germline, CDR1 SGDLS and CDR2 YYNGEE. The CDR3 extends over 15 amino acids. V lost 4 bases and J lost 6; bases outside the gene matches: 10. The CDR3 loop is CASSSEGQLGNEQFF. In DNA form, the CDR3 reads TGTGCCAGCAGCTCAGAGGGACAGCTGGGCAATGAGCAGTTCTTC.

The V and J genes are TRBV5-4 and TRBJ2-3; D is possibly TRBD2 (6 bases). The CDR3 consists of 13 residues. V was pared by 7 bases and J by 0 bases, with 9 bases between. Per the germline V gene, CDR1 is SGHNT and CDR2 is YYREEE (reference sequence). CDR3 nucleotide sequence: TGTGCCAGCCGGGCGGGAAGCACAGATACGCAGTATTTT. Protein sequence: CASRAGSTDTQYF.